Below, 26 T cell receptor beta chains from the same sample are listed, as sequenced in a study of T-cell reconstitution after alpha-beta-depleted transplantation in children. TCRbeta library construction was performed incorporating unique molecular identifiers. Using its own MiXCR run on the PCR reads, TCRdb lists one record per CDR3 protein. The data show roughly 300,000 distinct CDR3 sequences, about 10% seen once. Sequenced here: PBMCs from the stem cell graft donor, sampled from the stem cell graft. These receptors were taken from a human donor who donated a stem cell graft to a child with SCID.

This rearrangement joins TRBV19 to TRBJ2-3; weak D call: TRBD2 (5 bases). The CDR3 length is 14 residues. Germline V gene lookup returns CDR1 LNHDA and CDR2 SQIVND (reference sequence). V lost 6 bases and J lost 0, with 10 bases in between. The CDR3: CASRMRRSTDTQYF. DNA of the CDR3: TGTGCCAGTAGAATGAGGAGGAGCACAGATACGCAGTATTTT.

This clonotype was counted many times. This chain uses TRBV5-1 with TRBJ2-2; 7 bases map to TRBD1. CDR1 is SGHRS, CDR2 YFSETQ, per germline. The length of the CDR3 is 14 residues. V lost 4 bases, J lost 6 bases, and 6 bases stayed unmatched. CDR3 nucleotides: TGCGCCAGCAGCAGTCACAGGGGATCCGGGGAGCTGTTTTTT. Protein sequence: CASSSHRGSGELFF.

The CDR3, as DNA: TGCAGTGCTAGAGATGGGTGGGCAGGGTTGGATCAGCCCCAGCATTTT. Translation gives CSARDGWAGLDQPQHF. The V call is TRBV20-1, the J call TRBJ1-5; D is possibly TRBD1 (5 bases). V lost 0 bases and J lost 5, with 17 bases in between. The CDR3 covers 16 residues. CDR1 is DFQATT and CDR2 is SNEGSKA in the germline V gene (reference sequence).

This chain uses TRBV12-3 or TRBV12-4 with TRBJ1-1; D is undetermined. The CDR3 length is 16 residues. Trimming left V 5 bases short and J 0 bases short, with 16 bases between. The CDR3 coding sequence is TGTGCCAGCAGTCCACCACCAGGAGAGATGAACACTGAAGCTTTCTTT. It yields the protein CASSPPPGEMNTEAFF.

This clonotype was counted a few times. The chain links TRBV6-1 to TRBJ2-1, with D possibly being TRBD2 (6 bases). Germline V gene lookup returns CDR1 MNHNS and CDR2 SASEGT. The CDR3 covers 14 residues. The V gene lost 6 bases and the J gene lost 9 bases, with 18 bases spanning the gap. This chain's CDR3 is CASREGFQVGEQFF. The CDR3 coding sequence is TGTGCCAGCAGGGAGGGATTCCAGGTCGGTGAGCAGTTCTTC.

This CDR3 reads CASREAQGSTEAFF. The CDR3 DNA is TGTGCCAGCAGAGAGGCACAGGGGAGTACTGAAGCTTTCTTT. The gene calls are TRBV25-1 and TRBJ1-1; 7 bases line up with TRBD1. The CDR3 is 14 residues long. V lost 6 bases and J lost 5; bases outside the gene matches: 9. In germline, CDR1 is MGHDK, CDR2 SYGVNS. Supplemented by reference TRBV25-1 and TRBJ1-1, the full variable domain reads EADIYQTPRYLVIGTGKKITLECSQTMGHDKMYWYQQDPGMELHLIHYSYGVNSTEKGDLSSESTVSRIRTEHFPLTLESARPSHTSQYLCASREAQGSTEAFFGQGTRLTVV.

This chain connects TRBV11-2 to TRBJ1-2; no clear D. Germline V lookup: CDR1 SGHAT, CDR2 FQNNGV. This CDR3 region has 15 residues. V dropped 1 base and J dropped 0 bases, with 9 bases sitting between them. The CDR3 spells CASSLVKASNYGYTF. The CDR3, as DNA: TGTGCCAGCAGCTTAGTCAAGGCCTCTAACTATGGCTACACCTTC.

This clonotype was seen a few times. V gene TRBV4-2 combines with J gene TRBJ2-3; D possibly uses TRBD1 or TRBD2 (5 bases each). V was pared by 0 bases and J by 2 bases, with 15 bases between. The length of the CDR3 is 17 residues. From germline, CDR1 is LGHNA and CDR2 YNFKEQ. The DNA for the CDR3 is TGTGCCAGCAGCCAAGATGAGGGGAGCGGCTTCACAGATACGCAGTATTTT. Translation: CASSQDEGSGFTDTQYF.

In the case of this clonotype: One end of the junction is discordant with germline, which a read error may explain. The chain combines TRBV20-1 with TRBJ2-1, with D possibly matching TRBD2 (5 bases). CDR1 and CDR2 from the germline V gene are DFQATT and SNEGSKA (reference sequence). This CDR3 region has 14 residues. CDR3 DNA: TGCAGTGCTATGGGAGACACAAAAAACAATAAGCAGTTCTTC. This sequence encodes CSAMGDTKNNKQFF.

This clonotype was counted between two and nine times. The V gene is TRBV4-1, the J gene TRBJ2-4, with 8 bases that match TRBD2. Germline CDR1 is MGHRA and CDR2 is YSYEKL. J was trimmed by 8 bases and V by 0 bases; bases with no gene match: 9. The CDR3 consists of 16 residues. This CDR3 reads CASSQDPDPAGDIQYF. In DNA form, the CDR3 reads TGCGCCAGCAGCCAAGATCCGGACCCAGCGGGGGACATTCAGTACTTC.

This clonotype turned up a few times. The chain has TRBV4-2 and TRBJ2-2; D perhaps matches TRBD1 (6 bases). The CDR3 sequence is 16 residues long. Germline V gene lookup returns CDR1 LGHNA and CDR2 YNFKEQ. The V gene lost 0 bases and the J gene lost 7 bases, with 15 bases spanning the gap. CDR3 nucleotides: TGTGCCAGCAGCCAAGATCAGGGGACCCCAGGCGGGGAGCTGTTTTTT. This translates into CASSQDQGTPGGELFF.

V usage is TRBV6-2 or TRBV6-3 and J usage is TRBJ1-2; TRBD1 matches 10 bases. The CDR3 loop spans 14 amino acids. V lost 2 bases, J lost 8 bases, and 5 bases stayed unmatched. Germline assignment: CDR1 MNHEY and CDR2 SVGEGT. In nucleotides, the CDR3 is TGTGCCAGCAGTTACGCCGGGACAGGGGTCGGCTACACCTTC. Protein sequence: CASSYAGTGVGYTF.

This CDR3 is CASRFLSSGAYNEQFF. In nucleotides, the CDR3 is TGTGCCAGCAGGTTCCTTTCGTCAGGCGCCTACAATGAGCAGTTCTTC. This chain connects TRBV12-3 or TRBV12-4 to TRBJ2-1; D gene uncertain. The length of the CDR3 is 16 residues. V lost 6 bases to trimming and J lost 2 bases, with 17 bases between them.

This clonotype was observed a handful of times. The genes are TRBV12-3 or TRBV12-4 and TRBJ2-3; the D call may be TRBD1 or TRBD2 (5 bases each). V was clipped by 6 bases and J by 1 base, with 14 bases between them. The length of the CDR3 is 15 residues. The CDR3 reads CASSFPRGGTDTQYF. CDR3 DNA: TGTGCCAGCAGCTTCCCTCGAGGGGGCACAGATACGCAGTATTTT.

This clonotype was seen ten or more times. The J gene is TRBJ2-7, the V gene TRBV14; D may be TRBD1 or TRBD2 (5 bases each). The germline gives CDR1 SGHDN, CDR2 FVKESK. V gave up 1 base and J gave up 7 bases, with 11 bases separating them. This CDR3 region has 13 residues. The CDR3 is CASSQGGTAEQYF. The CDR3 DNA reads TGTGCCAGCAGCCAAGGTGGGACCGCTGAGCAGTACTTC.

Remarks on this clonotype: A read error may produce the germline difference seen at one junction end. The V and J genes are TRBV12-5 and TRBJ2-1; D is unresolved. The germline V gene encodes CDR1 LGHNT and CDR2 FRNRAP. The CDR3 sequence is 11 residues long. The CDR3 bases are TGTGCTAGTTGTTTGATCGATGAGCAGTTCTTC. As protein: CASCLIDEQFF.

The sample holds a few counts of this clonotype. The DNA of the CDR3 is TGTGCCAGCAAATTAAGAGGGCAGGCGGCCTACGAGCAGTACTTC. It codes for CASKLRGQAAYEQYF. This rearrangement joins TRBV7-8 to TRBJ2-7; TRBD2 is a possible D gene (5 bases). From germline, CDR1 is SGHVS and CDR2 FQNEAQ. The CDR3 is 15 amino acids. The V end lost 7 bases, the J end lost 2 bases, and 18 bases lay between the germline ends.

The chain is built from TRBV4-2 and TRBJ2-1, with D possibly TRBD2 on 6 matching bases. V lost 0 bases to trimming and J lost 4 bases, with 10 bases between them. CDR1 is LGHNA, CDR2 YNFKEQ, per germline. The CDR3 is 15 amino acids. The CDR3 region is CASSQEWGDYNEQFF. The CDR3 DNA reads TGTGCCAGCAGCCAAGAGTGGGGGGATTACAATGAGCAGTTCTTC.

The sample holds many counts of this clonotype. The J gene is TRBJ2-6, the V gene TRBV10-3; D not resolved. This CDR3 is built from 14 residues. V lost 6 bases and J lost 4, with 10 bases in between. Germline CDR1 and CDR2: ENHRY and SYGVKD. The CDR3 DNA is TGTGCCATCAGGCCCCGAGAGGGGGCCAACGTCCTGACTTTC. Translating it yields CAIRPREGANVLTF.

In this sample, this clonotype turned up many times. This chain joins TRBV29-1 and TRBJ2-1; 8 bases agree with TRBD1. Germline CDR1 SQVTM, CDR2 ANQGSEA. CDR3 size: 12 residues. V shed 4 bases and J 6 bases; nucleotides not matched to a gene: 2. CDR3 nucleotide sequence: TGCAGCGTTGGGGGGACAGGCAATGAGCAGTTCTTC. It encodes CSVGGTGNEQFF.

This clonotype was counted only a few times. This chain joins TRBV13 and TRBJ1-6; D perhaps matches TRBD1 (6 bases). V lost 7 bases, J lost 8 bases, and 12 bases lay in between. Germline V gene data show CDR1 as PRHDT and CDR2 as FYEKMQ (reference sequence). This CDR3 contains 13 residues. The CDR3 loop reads CASTTRGDSPLHF. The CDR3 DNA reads TGTGCCAGCACCACAAGGGGGGATTCACCCCTCCACTTT.

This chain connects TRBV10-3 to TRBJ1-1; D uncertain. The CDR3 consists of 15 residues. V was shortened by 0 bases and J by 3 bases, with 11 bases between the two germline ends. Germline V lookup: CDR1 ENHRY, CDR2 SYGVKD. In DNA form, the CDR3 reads TGTGCCATCAGTGAGTCAGCTGTAGTCGACACTGAAGCTTTCTTT. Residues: CAISESAVVDTEAFF.

CDR3 in amino acids: CASSSVGGQSSYEQYF. DNA for the CDR3: TGCGCCAGCAGCTCAGTGGGTGGACAGAGCTCCTACGAGCAGTACTTC. The chain recombines TRBV5-1 with TRBJ2-7, with a tentative D call TRBD1 (6 bases). This CDR3 comprises 16 residues. Germline V CDR1 and CDR2: SGHRS, YFSETQ. V was clipped by 3 bases and J by 0 bases, with 16 bases between them. The whole variable domain, filled in from reference TRBV5-1 and TRBJ2-7, reads KAGVTQTPRYLIKTRGQQVTLSCSPISGHRSVSWYQQTPGQGLQFLFEYFSETQRNKGNFPGRFSGRQFSNSRSEMNVSTLELGDSALYLCASSSVGGQSSYEQYFGPGTRLTVT.

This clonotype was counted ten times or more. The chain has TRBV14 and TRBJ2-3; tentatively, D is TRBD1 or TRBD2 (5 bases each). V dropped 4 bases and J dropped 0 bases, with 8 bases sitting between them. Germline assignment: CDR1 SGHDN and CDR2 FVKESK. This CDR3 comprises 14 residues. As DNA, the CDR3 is TGTGCCAGCAGCCCTTGGGACAGCACAGATACGCAGTATTTT. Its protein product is CASSPWDSTDTQYF.

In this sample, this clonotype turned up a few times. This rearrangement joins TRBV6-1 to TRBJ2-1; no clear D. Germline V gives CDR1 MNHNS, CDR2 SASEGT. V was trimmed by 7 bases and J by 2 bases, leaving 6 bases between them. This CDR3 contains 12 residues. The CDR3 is CASTHAYNEQFF. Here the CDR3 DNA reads TGTGCCAGCACCCATGCCTACAATGAGCAGTTCTTC.

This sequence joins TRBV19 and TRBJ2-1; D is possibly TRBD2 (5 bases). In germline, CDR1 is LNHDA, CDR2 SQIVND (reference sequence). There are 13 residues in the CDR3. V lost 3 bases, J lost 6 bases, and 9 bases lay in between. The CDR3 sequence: CASSMAGSNEQFF. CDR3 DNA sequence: TGTGCCAGTAGTATGGCGGGTTCCAATGAGCAGTTCTTC.